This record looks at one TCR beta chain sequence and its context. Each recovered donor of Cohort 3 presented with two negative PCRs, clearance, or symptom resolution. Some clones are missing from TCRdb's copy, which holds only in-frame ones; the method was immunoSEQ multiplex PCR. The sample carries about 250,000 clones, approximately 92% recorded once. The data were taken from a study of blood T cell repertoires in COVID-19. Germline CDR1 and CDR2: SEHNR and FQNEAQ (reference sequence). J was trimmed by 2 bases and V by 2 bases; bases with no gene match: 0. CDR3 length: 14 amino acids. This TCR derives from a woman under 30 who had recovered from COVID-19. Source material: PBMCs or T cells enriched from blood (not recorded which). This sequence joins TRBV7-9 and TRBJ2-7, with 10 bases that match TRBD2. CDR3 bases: TGTGCCAGCAGCTTAACTAGCGGGGCCTACGAGCAGTACTTC. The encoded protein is CASSLTSGAYEQYF. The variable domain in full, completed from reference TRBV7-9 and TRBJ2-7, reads DTGVSQNPRHKITKRGQNVTFRCDPISEHNRLYWYRQTLGQGPEFLTYFQNEAQLEKSRLLSDRFSAERPKGSFSTLEIQRTEQGDSAMYLCASSLTSGAYEQYFGPGTRLTVT.